The 31 T cell receptor beta chains in this list originate from one sample, sequenced in a study of patients and donors after allogeneic stem cell transplantation. A single record per CDR3 protein comes from TCRdb applying MiXCR to the RT-PCR reads. This sample has roughly 940,000 distinct CDR3 sequences, with more than 15% found just once. The specimen sequenced was blood, either unsorted or a sorted T cell fraction (not recorded which). The origin of the receptors is a human donor who was either an allogeneic HSCT recipient or a stem cell or donor lymphocyte infusion donor (not recorded which). It is not recorded whose cells these are; they may come from a transplant donor.

A few counts support this clonotype. The V gene is TRBV20-1, the J gene TRBJ1-2; D might be TRBD1 (6 bases). Germline assignment: CDR1 DFQATT and CDR2 SNEGSKA (reference sequence). V was shortened by 4 bases and J by 4 bases, with 25 bases between the two germline ends. CDR3 length: 17 amino acids. The CDR3 here is CSATPRDISKKGYGYTF. The CDR3, as DNA: TGCAGTGCTACGCCCCGGGACATATCTAAAAAAGGCTATGGCTACACCTTC.

The chain couples TRBV11-2 to TRBJ2-1; perhaps D is TRBD1 or TRBD2 (5 bases each). Germline CDR1 is SGHAT and CDR2 is FQNNGV. This CDR3 has 15 amino acids. Deletions cut 6 bases from V and 2 bases from J, with 14 bases between. For the CDR3, the DNA is TGTGCCAGCAGTCACCGGGACGGAGCCTACAATGAGCAGTTCTTC. As protein: CASSHRDGAYNEQFF.

V gene TRBV9 combines with J gene TRBJ2-3, with 12 bases that match TRBD2. Losses at the gene ends were 0 bases for V and 5 bases for J; bases not matched to a gene: 7. CDR3 length: 17 residues. From germline, CDR1 is SGDLS and CDR2 YYNGEE. CDR3 sequence: CASSVDPSGGAVDTQYF. In DNA form, the CDR3 reads TGTGCCAGCAGCGTAGACCCTAGCGGGGGGGCCGTAGATACGCAGTATTTT.

V and J are TRBV9 and TRBJ1-3; no clear D. Trimming pared 4 bases from V and 0 bases from J, leaving 23 bases between. In germline, CDR1 is SGDLS, CDR2 YYNGEE. This CDR3 spans 19 amino acids. CDR3 amino acids: CASSTQTPTRQSSGNTIYF. CDR3 bases: TGTGCCAGCAGCACACAAACCCCGACACGCCAGAGCTCTGGAAACACCATATATTTT.

This clonotype was observed a handful of times. This chain connects TRBV2 to TRBJ2-7; 8 nucleotides agree with TRBD2. The CDR3 is 14 residues long. The V gene's germline CDR1 is SNHLY and CDR2 FYNNEI. V was pared by 6 bases and J by 5 bases, with 9 bases of the junction left unmatched. As DNA, the CDR3 is TGTGCCAGCAGGAAGGCAGGACTAGCCCACGAGCAGTACTTC. As protein: CASRKAGLAHEQYF.

This clonotype has only a few counts. The chain recombines TRBV20-1 with TRBJ2-1, with 15 bases matching TRBD2. The CDR3 runs 16 residues. Germline V CDR1 and CDR2: DFQATT, SNEGSKA (reference sequence). Trimming at V came to 6 bases and at J to 10 bases, leaving 13 bases not matched to a gene. This CDR3 reads CSAQLTGTSGRREQFF. The CDR3 nucleotides are TGCAGTGCCCAACTAACCGGGACTAGCGGGAGGAGAGAGCAGTTCTTC.

This chain connects TRBV2 to TRBJ1-5; 7 bases are shared with TRBD1. V shed 3 bases, J shed 3 bases, and the junction held 5 bases outside the gene matches. The CDR3 has 15 amino acids. The germline V gene has CDR1 SNHLY and CDR2 FYNNEI. CDR3 in DNA: TGTGCCAGCAGTGACGTTGACAGGGTCAATCAGCCCCAGCATTTT. Residues: CASSDVDRVNQPQHF.

This clonotype showed up just a few times. J is TRBJ2-1 and V is TRBV6-5; D is unresolved. V was clipped by 1 base and J by 2 bases, with 6 bases between them. The CDR3 spans 14 residues. CDR1 MNHEY and CDR2 SVGAGI come from the germline V gene. The CDR3 loop reads CASSYFQTYNEQFF. The CDR3 DNA sequence: TGTGCCAGCAGTTACTTCCAGACCTACAATGAGCAGTTCTTC.

This chain uses TRBV5-1 with TRBJ2-3, with unresolved D. V was shortened by 0 bases and J by 6 bases, with 11 bases between the two germline ends. The V gene's germline CDR1 is SGHRS and CDR2 YFSETQ. The CDR3 length is 14 residues. The CDR3 loop is CASSLAESLDTQYF. The CDR3 DNA reads TGCGCCAGCAGCTTGGCCGAATCTTTGGATACGCAGTATTTT.

J is TRBJ1-5 and V is TRBV11-2; the D is unclear. V gave up 4 bases and J gave up 7 bases, with 14 bases separating them. The CDR3 has 14 amino acids. Germline CDR1 and CDR2: SGHAT and FQNNGV. This chain's CDR3 is CASSWAGMGQPQHF. CDR3 coding DNA: TGTGCCAGCAGCTGGGCGGGGATGGGACAGCCCCAGCATTTT.

This chain uses TRBV12-3 or TRBV12-4 with TRBJ1-3, with D unresolved. The CDR3 sequence is 15 residues long. V was pared by 5 bases and J by 0 bases, with 11 bases between. The CDR3 nucleotides read TGTGCCAGCAGTCTCCTCCTGGCCTCTGGAAACACCATATATTTT. Protein: CASSLLLASGNTIYF.

This rearrangement joins TRBV5-4 to TRBJ2-7, with D uncertain. The CDR3 has 13 amino acids. V was pared by 3 bases and J by 0 bases, with 7 bases between. Germline-derived CDR1 and CDR2 are SGHNT and YYREEE (reference sequence). CDR3 coding DNA: TGTGCCAGCAGCTATGGGAACTCCTACGAGCAGTACTTC. Residues: CASSYGNSYEQYF.

This clonotype was counted between two and nine times. The rearrangement links TRBV5-1 to TRBJ2-5; D gene ambiguous. V was clipped by 0 bases and J by 5 bases, with 14 bases between them. Per the germline V gene, CDR1 is SGHRS and CDR2 is YFSETQ. This CDR3 comprises 15 residues. The CDR3 here is CASSLGAKTRETQYF. CDR3 in DNA: TGCGCCAGCAGCTTGGGGGCGAAGACCAGGGAGACCCAGTACTTC.

CDR3 sequence reads: CASSFSPGREALKPTDTQYF. As DNA, the CDR3 is TGTGCCAGCAGTTTCTCCCCGGGGCGGGAGGCCCTAAAACCCACAGATACGCAGTATTTT. This sequence joins TRBV28 and TRBJ2-3, with 8 bases matching TRBD2. Germline V gene sequence: CDR1 MDHEN, CDR2 SYDVKM. Trimming took 3 bases from V and 2 from J; bases not matched to a gene: 19. This CDR3 spans 20 amino acids.

The V call is TRBV24-1, the J call TRBJ2-1; 15 bases are a match to TRBD2. Germline assignment: CDR1 KGHDR and CDR2 SFDVKD. The junction had 11 bases not matched to a gene; V was cut back by 3 bases and J by 6 bases. The CDR3 is 19 residues long. The CDR3 region has the DNA TGTGCCACCAGTGATCTGGGACTAGCGGGAGGTGCGAAGAGCAATGAGCAGTTCTTC. This codes for CATSDLGLAGGAKSNEQFF.

This chain connects TRBV6-1 to TRBJ1-4; maybe TRBD1 (6 bases). This CDR3 spans 13 amino acids. Trimming stripped 10 bases from V and 6 bases from J, with 15 bases between. Looked up from germline, CDR1 is MNHNS and CDR2 is SASEGT. In nucleotides, the CDR3 is TGTGCCACCCGGGCAGGGGAGGATGAAAAACTGTTTTTT. This sequence encodes CATRAGEDEKLFF.

The gene calls are TRBV4-1 and TRBJ2-1; 10 positions match TRBD2. The CDR3 runs to 16 residues. The V and J ends lost 3 bases and 4 bases, in that order; junction bases with no gene match: 6. From germline, CDR1 is MGHRA and CDR2 YSYEKL. The CDR3, as DNA: TGCGCCAGCAGCCATCCAGGACTAGCGGCATACAATGAGCAGTTCTTC. This codes for CASSHPGLAAYNEQFF.

This clonotype turned up a few times. The chain carries TRBV3-1 and TRBJ2-2; TRBD2 aligns across 9 bases. The junction had 8 bases not matched to a gene; V was cut back by 3 bases and J by 3 bases. CDR3 length equals 17 residues. Per germline, CDR1 LGHDT and CDR2 YNNKEL (reference sequence). The chain's CDR3 is CASSQGLAGAHTGELFF. CDR3 DNA: TGTGCCAGCAGCCAGGGGTTAGCGGGAGCGCACACCGGGGAGCTGTTTTTT.

This clonotype was seen more than once but under ten times. V and J are TRBV9 and TRBJ2-1; TRBD2 might be the D (5 bases). The CDR3 is made up of 13 amino acids. V gave up 4 bases and J gave up 9 bases, with 14 bases separating them. Germline V gene data show CDR1 as SGDLS and CDR2 as YYNGEE. Here the CDR3 DNA reads TGTGCCAGCAGCTTATTACTAGAGGGTGAGCAGTTCTTC. It codes for CASSLLLEGEQFF.

The chain links TRBV6-1 to TRBJ1-2; 7 nucleotides align to TRBD1. V trimming: 3 bases; J trimming: 8 bases; junction bases outside the gene matches: 9. The germline gives CDR1 MNHNS, CDR2 SASEGT. The CDR3 has 14 residues. The CDR3 loop is CASSDRTGRGGYTF. The CDR3, as DNA: TGTGCCAGCAGTGACCGGACAGGAAGGGGCGGCTACACCTTC.

In this sample, this clonotype turned up a few times. J is TRBJ2-1 and V is TRBV7-9; D may match TRBD1 or TRBD2 (6 bases each). The CDR3 loop spans 13 amino acids. With 11 bases removed from V and 2 bases from J, the gap between germline ends came to 13 bases. Germline loops: CDR1 SEHNR, CDR2 FQNEAQ (reference sequence). Written as DNA, the CDR3 is TGTGCCGGACTACAGGGCCCCTACAATGAGCAGTTCTTC. This translates into CAGLQGPYNEQFF.

This clonotype was seen more than once but under ten times. CDR3 nucleotides: TGTGCCAGCAGCTCCCAGGCGGACAGAGTCCGCGAGCAGTACTTC. Translation: CASSSQADRVREQYF. The chain employs TRBV21-1 and TRBJ2-7; whether TRBD1, the table's D call, matches the DNA was not checked. TRBV21-1 is a pseudogene segment. This CDR3 is 15 amino acids long.

The V and J genes are TRBV7-8 and TRBJ2-7, with TRBD1 matching over 8 bases. The germline gives CDR1 SGHVS, CDR2 FQNEAQ. V lost 8 bases to trimming and J lost 12 bases; unmatched junction nucleotides: 18. The CDR3 is 14 amino acids. CDR3 bases: TGTGCCAGCGCCCCAAGGACAGGGAAAGGATTTCGGTACTTC. Translating gives CASAPRTGKGFRYF.

This clonotype came up a few times. The V and J genes are TRBV12-3 or TRBV12-4 and TRBJ2-1, with 11 nucleotides matching TRBD2. CDR3 size: 15 residues. The J segment lost 6 bases and the V segment lost 7 bases, leaving 8 bases of the junction unmatched. CDR3: CASMIAGGPGNEQFF. CDR3 in DNA: TGTGCCAGCATGATAGCGGGGGGGCCAGGCAATGAGCAGTTCTTC.

The V gene is TRBV6-1, the J gene TRBJ1-5; no clear D. V was clipped by 6 bases and J by 0 bases, with 12 bases between them. CDR1 is MNHNS, CDR2 SASEGT, per germline. The CDR3 loop spans 15 amino acids. CDR3 bases: TGTGCCAGCAGCCCCAGCCTCTATAGCAATCAGCCCCAGCATTTT. This gives the protein CASSPSLYSNQPQHF.

In this sample, this clonotype turned up once. The chain uses TRBV10-3 and TRBJ2-7, with TRBD2 identical over 8 bases. Trimming at V came to 2 bases and at J to 3 bases, leaving 3 bases not matched to a gene. The CDR3 spans 14 residues. Germline lookup yields CDR1 ENHRY and CDR2 SYGVKD. CDR3 sequence (DNA): TGTGCCATCAGTGAGAGCGGGAGAATCTACGAGCAGTACTTC. It encodes CAISESGRIYEQYF.

The sample holds many counts of this clonotype. CDR3 sequence reads: CSVRGRSTDTQYF. CDR3 sequence (DNA): TGCAGCGTGAGGGGCAGAAGCACAGATACGCAGTATTTT. The chain combines TRBV29-1 with TRBJ2-3; D might be TRBD1 or TRBD2, each matching 5 bases. The V gene lost 6 bases and the J gene lost 0 bases, with 10 bases spanning the gap. From germline, CDR1 is SQVTM and CDR2 ANQGSEA. The CDR3 has 13 residues.

The chain has TRBV20-1 and TRBJ2-7; 11 bases fit TRBD2. The germline gives CDR1 DFQATT, CDR2 SNEGSKA (reference sequence). J was trimmed by 4 bases and V by 3 bases; bases with no gene match: 5. The CDR3 contains 14 residues. The CDR3 DNA reads TGCAGTGCTAGCCCCGGGACTAGCGGATACGAGCAGTACTTC. Its protein is CSASPGTSGYEQYF.

This clonotype was counted between two and nine times. The gene calls are TRBV12-3 or TRBV12-4 and TRBJ1-5, with TRBD1 matching over 9 bases. The length of the CDR3 is 15 residues. Germline trimming cut 7 bases from V and 3 bases from J; bases unmatched to any gene: 7. The CDR3 DNA reads as TGTGCCAGCACCAGGGGACAGGGAATCAATCAGCCCCAGCATTTT. Protein product: CASTRGQGINQPQHF.

This clonotype occurred a few times. V usage is TRBV5-1 and J usage is TRBJ2-7; 8 bases agree with TRBD2. CDR1 and CDR2 (germline): SGHRS, YFSETQ. The junction had 13 bases not matched to a gene; V was cut back by 4 bases and J by 4 bases. The CDR3 is 16 amino acids. The chain's CDR3 is CASSPWRVAGLYEQYF. The CDR3 bases are TGCGCCAGCAGCCCCTGGAGGGTAGCGGGACTTTACGAGCAGTACTTC.

This clonotype was found a few times. The rearrangement links TRBV15 to TRBJ2-7, with 8 bases aligning to TRBD1. V was pared by 6 bases and J by 4 bases, with 5 bases of the junction left unmatched. Germline-derived CDR1 and CDR2 are LNHNV and YYDKDF (reference sequence). The CDR3 totals 13 residues. CDR3 protein: CATRAGGRYEQYF. DNA of the CDR3: TGTGCCACCAGGGCAGGGGGCAGGTACGAGCAGTACTTC.